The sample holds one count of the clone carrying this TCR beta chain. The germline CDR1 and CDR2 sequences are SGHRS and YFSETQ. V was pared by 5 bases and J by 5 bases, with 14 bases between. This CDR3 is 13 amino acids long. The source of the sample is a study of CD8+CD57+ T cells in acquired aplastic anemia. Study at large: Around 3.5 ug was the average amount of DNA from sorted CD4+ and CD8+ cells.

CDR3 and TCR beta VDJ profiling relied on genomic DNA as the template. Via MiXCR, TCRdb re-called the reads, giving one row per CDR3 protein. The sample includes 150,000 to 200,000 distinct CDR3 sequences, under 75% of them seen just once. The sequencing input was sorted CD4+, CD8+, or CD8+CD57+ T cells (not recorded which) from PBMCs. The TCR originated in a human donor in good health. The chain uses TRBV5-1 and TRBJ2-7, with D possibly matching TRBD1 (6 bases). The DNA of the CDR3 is TGCGCCAGCAGTTCAACAGGGTCCCACGAGCAGTACTTC. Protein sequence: CASSSTGSHEQYF.